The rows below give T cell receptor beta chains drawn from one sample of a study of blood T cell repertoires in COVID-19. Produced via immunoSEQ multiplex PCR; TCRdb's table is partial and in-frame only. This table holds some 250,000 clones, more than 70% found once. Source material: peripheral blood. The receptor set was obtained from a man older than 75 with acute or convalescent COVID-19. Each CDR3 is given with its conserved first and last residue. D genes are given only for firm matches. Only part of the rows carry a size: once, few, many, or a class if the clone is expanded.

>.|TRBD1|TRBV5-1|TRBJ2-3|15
CASRFAGTGGDTQYF
TGCGCCAGCAGATTTGCCGGGACAGGGGGGGATACGCAGTATTTT
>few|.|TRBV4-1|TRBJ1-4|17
CASSQEAGAQGNEKLFF
TGCGCCAGCAGCCAAGAGGCAGGGGCGCAGGGTAATGAAAAACTGTTTTTT
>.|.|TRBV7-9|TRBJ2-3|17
CASSLGPTRTGTDTQYF
TGTGCCAGCAGCTTAGGTCCGACTAGAACCGGCACAGATACGCAGTATTTT
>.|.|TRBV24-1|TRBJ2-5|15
CATSDSTRVQETQYF
TGTGCCACCAGTGACTCAACGAGGGTCCAAGAGACCCAGTACTTC
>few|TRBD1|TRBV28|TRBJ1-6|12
CASSLQGAPLHF
TGTGCCAGCAGTTTACAGGGGGCACCCCTCCACTTT
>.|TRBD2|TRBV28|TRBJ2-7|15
CASLGRTRSLHEQYF
TGTGCCAGCCTAGGGAGGACTAGAAGTTTACACGAGCAGTACTTC
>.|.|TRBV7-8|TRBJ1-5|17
CASSRGSVRGQNQPQHF
TGTGCCAGCAGCAGGGGGAGCGTCAGGGGCCAGAATCAGCCCCAGCATTTT
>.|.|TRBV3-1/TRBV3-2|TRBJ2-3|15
CASSPLGLYTDTQYF
TGTGCCAGCAGCCCCCTTGGGCTGTACACAGATACGCAGTATTTT
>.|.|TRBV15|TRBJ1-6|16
CATSRDPTANNSPLHF
TGTGCCACCAGCAGAGATCCGACAGCCAATAATTCACCCCTCCACTTT
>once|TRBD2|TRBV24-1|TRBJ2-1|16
CATGHPLSGGGNEQFF
TGTGCCACCGGCCACCCCCTCTCGGGAGGTGGCAATGAGCAGTTCTTC
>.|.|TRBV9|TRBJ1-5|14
CASSGRAGDQPQHF
TGTGCCAGCAGCGGTAGGGCAGGGGATCAGCCCCAGCATTTT
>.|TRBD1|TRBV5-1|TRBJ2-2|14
CASSRQGSTGELFF
TGCGCCAGCAGCCGACAGGGTAGCACCGGGGAGCTGTTTTTT
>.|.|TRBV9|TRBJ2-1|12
CASSVVCDEQFF
TGTGCCAGCAGCGTAGTGTGCGATGAGCAGTTCTTC
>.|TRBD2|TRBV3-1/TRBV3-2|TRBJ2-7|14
CASSSKRGGVEQYF
TGTGCCAGCAGCTCGAAGCGGGGGGGCGTGGAGCAGTACTTC
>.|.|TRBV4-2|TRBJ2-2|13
CASSQDITGELFF
TGTGCCAGCAGCCAAGATATTACCGGGGAGCTGTTTTTT
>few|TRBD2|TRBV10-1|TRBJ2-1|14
CASSGTRLADEQFF
TGCGCCAGCAGTGGAACCAGACTAGCGGACGAGCAGTTCTTC
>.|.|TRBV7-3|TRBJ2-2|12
CASSLPTGELFF
TGTGCCAGCAGCTTACCGACAGGGGAGCTGTTTTTT
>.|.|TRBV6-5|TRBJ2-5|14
CASSFLAKRETQYF
TGTGCCAGCAGCTTCCTAGCGAAACGAGAGACCCAGTACTTC
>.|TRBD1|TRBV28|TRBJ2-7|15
CASSFSGTGTYEQYF
TGTGCCAGCAGTTTCTCCGGGACAGGGACCTACGAGCAGTACTTC
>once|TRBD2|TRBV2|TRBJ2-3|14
CASRRLAGADTQYF
TGTGCCAGCAGGCGACTAGCGGGAGCAGATACGCAGTATTTT
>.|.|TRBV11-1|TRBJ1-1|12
CASSFGQNGAFF
TGTGCCAGCAGCTTTGGACAGAACGGGGCTTTCTTT
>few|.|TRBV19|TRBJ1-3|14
CASSLQGAGNTIYF
TGTGCCAGTAGTCTACAGGGTGCTGGAAACACCATATATTTT
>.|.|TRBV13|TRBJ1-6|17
CASSLAEQGLRNSPLHF
TGTGCCAGCAGCTTAGCCGAACAGGGTTTGCGTAATTCACCCCTCCACTTT
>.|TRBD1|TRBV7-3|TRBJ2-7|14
CASSITGGRGEQYF
TGTGCCAGCAGCATCACAGGGGGCAGGGGCGAGCAGTACTTC
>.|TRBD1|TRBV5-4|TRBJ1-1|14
CASSLTGVNTEAFF
TGTGCCAGCAGCTTGACAGGGGTGAACACTGAAGCTTTCTTT
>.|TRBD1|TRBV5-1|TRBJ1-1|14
CASSPGTVNTEAFF
TGCGCCAGCAGTCCCGGGACAGTGAACACTGAAGCTTTCTTT
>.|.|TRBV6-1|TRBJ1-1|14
CASSEGQLNTEAFF
TGTGCCAGCAGTGAAGGGCAGTTGAACACTGAAGCTTTCTTT
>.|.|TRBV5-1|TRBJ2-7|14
CASSLLGLTYEQYF
TGCGCCAGCAGCTTATTGGGACTTACCTACGAGCAGTACTTC
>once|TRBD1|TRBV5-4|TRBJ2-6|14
CASSGGQAFGVLTF
TGTGCCAGCAGCGGAGGACAGGCCTTCGGCGTCCTGACTTTC
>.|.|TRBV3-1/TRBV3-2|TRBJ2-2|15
CASSQEGRATGELFF
TGTGCCAGCAGCCAAGAGGGCAGGGCGACCGGGGAGCTGTTTTTT
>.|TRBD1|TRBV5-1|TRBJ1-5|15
CASSPGTASDQPQHF
TGCGCCAGCAGCCCGGGGACAGCTAGTGATCAGCCCCAGCATTTT
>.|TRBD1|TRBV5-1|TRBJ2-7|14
CASSHGQGPYEQYF
TGCGCCAGCAGCCATGGACAGGGACCCTACGAGCAGTACTTC
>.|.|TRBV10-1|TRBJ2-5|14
CASSESIAAETQYF
TGCGCCAGCAGTGAGTCGATAGCGGCAGAGACCCAGTACTTC
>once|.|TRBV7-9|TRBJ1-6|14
CASSLTGIYSPLHF
TGTGCCAGCAGCTTAACAGGAATATATTCACCCCTCCACTTT
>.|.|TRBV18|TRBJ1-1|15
CASSPRQDWDTEAFF
TGTGCCAGCTCACCGCGACAGGATTGGGACACTGAAGCTTTCTTT
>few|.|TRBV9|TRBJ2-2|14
CASSSGISPGELFF
TGTGCCAGCAGCTCCGGGATTAGCCCCGGGGAGCTGTTTTTT
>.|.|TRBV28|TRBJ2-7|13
CASSQPVGGKQYF
TGTGCCAGCAGTCAACCAGTCGGGGGTAAGCAGTACTTC